This is a list of T cell receptor beta chains from one sample in a study of blood T cell repertoires in COVID-19. The assay was immunoSEQ multiplex PCR, and TCRdb's table has in-frame clones only and misses some. The sample has over 45,000 clones, more than 75% seen once. The sample taken for sequencing was peripheral blood. These receptors were collected from a man between 50 and 59 years old with active or convalescent COVID-19. The CDR3 runs from the conserved cysteine through the conserved F or W. A D gene is named only where the DNA matches it firmly. Clone size is given for some rows only: seen once, a few or many times, or a class if the clone is expanded.

TRBD2 | TRBJ2-7 | TRBV27 | once | 14 | TGTGCCAGCGCGATGGCAGCGGGAGCGTACGAGCAGTACTTC | CASAMAAGAYEQYF
TRBD2 | TRBJ2-3 | TRBV5-5 | NA | 16 | TGTGCCAGCAGCTTTGGCGGGGGGGGTGCACAAGATACGCAGTATTTT | CASSFGGGGAQDTQYF
NA | TRBJ2-3 | TRBV2 | NA | 14 | TGTGCCAGCAGTGAACGTGTTAGCACAGATACGCAGTATTTT | CASSERVSTDTQYF
NA | TRBJ2-7 | TRBV12-3/TRBV12-4 | NA | 12 | TGTGCCAGCATGGTCAGGGGATACGAGCAGTACTTC | CASMVRGYEQYF
NA | TRBJ2-4 | TRBV6-5 | NA | 15 | TGTGCCAGCAGAAAACTGGGGGAAGGAGGGAAGGTTCAGTACTTC | CASRKLGEGGKVQYF
NA | TRBJ1-5 | TRBV12-3/TRBV12-4 | NA | 13 | TGTGCCAGCAGTTTAGGGACTGATCAGCCCCAGCATTTT | CASSLGTDQPQHF
NA | TRBJ2-5 | TRBV11-3 | NA | 13 | TGTGCCAGCAGCTCGACTTCTCGCGGCAGCCAGTACTTC | CASSSTSRGSQYF
NA | TRBJ1-1 | TRBV15 | NA | 13 | TGTGCCACCAGGAACAGGCTGAACACTGAAGCTTTCTTT | CATRNRLNTEAFF
NA | TRBJ2-5 | TRBV5-4 | NA | 14 | TGTGCCAGCAGCACGCCCGCGGCCCAAGAGACCCAGTACTTC | CASSTPAAQETQYF
NA | TRBJ1-5 | TRBV2 | NA | 20 | TGTGCCAGCAGTGAAGCGCTTCCGAATTGGGGGGGGCTCGGCAATCAGCCCCAGCATTTT | CASSEALPNWGGLGNQPQHF
NA | TRBJ1-2 | TRBV18 | NA | 14 | TGTGCCAGCTCACCACAGTCGTTCACCGAGGGCTACACCTTC | CASSPQSFTEGYTF
TRBD1 | TRBJ2-3 | TRBV6-5 | NA | 14 | TGTGCCAGCAGTTTCGACAGGGGAACAGATACGCAGTATTTT | CASSFDRGTDTQYF
TRBD2 | TRBJ2-1 | TRBV7-8 | NA | 15 | TGTGCCAGCAGCTTAGGGCGGGAGAATACGTATGAGCAGTTCTTC | CASSLGRENTYEQFF
NA | TRBJ1-1 | TRBV19 | NA | 12 | TGTGCCAGTAACAGGTGGGACACTGAAGCTTTCTTT | CASNRWDTEAFF
NA | TRBJ2-1 | TRBV6-5 | few | 14 | TGTGCCAGCAGTTCTGATCCGGGTTTCAATGAGCAGTTCTTC | CASSSDPGFNEQFF
NA | TRBJ1-2 | TRBV5-1 | medium-sized | 15 | TGCGCCAGCAGCTTGGATGGCGGGGAAGCGTATGGCTACACCTTC | CASSLDGGEAYGYTF
TRBD1 | TRBJ2-7 | TRBV5-5 | NA | 15 | TGTGCCAGCAGCGTCTCCGGGACAGGCTCCTACGAGCAGTACTTC | CASSVSGTGSYEQYF
TRBD2 | TRBJ2-5 | TRBV7-3 | NA | 16 | TGTGCCAGCAGCTTAGTGGGACTAGCTGGACAAGAGACCCAGTACTTC | CASSLVGLAGQETQYF
NA | TRBJ2-7 | TRBV5-1 | NA | 13 | TGCGCCAGCAGCCCTGGTAGCTCCTACGAGCAGTACTTC | CASSPGSSYEQYF
TRBD1 | TRBJ1-1 | TRBV6-5 | NA | 15 | TGTGCCAGCAGTTACGACAGGGAAGAGAACACTGAAGCTTTCTTT | CASSYDREENTEAFF
NA | TRBJ2-7 | TRBV30 | few | 11 | TGTGCCTCGAAGGGGGCCTACGAGCAGTACTTC | CASKGAYEQYF
TRBD2 | TRBJ2-2 | TRBV5-8 | NA | 14 | TGTGCCAGCAGAGTAGCGGGAGGCACCGGGGAGCTGTTTTTT | CASRVAGGTGELFF
NA | TRBJ1-2 | TRBV7-6 | NA | 15 | TGTGCCAGCAGCTTAGCGGCAGGAGGTAGCTATGGCTACACCTTC | CASSLAAGGSYGYTF
NA | TRBJ2-4 | TRBV7-2 | NA | 14 | TGTGCCAGCAGCTTAACCGGGACAAAAAACATTCAGTACTTC | CASSLTGTKNIQYF
TRBD2 | TRBJ2-3 | TRBV10-3 | NA | 12 | TGTGCCACGCGGGGGGTTACAGATACGCAGTATTTT | CATRGVTDTQYF
NA | TRBJ2-3 | TRBV21-1 | NA | 13 | TGTGCCAGCCCAGCGGGGTCCACAGATACGCAGTATTTT | CASPAGSTDTQYF
TRBD2 | TRBJ2-2 | TRBV6-1 | NA | 14 | TGTGCCAGCAGTGAACTAGCGGACACCGGGGAGCTGTTTTTT | CASSELADTGELFF
NA | TRBJ1-1 | TRBV7-9 | NA | 15 | TGTGCCAGCAGCCCTCAGACAGGAGTGAACACTGAAGCTTTCTTT | CASSPQTGVNTEAFF